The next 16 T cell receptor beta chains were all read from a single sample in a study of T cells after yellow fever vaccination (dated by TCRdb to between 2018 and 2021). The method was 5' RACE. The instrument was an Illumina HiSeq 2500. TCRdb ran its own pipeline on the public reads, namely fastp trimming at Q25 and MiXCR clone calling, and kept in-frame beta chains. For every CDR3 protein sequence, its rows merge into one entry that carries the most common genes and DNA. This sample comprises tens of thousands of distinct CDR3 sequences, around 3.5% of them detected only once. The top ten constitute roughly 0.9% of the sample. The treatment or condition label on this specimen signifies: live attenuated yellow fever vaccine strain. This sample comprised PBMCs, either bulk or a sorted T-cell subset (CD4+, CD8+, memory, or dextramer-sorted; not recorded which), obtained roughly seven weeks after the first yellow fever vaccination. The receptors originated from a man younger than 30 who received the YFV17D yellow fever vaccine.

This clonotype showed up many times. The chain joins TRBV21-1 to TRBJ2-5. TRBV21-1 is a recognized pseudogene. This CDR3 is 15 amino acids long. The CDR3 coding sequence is TGTGCCAGCAGCAAAGCCGAGGAAGATGGGGAGACCCAGTACTTC. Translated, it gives CASSKAEEDGETQYF.

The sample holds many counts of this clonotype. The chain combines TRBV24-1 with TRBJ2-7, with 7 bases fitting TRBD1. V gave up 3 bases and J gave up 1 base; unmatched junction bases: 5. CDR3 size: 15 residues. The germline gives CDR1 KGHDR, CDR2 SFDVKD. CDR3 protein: CATSDPQQGSYEQYF. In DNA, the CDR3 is TGTGCCACCAGTGATCCTCAACAGGGGTCCTACGAGCAGTACTTC.

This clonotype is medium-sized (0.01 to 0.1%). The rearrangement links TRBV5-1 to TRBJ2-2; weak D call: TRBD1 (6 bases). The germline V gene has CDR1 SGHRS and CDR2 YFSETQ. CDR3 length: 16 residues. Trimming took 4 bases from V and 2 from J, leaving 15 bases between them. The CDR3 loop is CASSRAWGPNTGELFF. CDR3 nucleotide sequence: TGCGCCAGCAGCCGCGCGTGGGGGCCTAACACCGGGGAGCTGTTTTTT.

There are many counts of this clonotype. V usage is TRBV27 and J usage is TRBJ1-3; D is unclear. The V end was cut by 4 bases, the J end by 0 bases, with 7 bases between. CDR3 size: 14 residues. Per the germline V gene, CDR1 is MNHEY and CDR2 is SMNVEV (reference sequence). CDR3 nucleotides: TGTGCCAGCAGTTCCCTTATCTCTGGAAACACCATATATTTT. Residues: CASSSLISGNTIYF.

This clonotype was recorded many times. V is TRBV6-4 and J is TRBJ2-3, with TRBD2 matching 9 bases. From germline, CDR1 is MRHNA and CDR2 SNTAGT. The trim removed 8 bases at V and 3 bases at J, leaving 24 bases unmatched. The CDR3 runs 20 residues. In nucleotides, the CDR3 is TGTGCCAGCCGGGCTGCGGCGGGGGGGGACATTTCCAAGCGGACAGATACGCAGTATTTT. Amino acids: CASRAAAGGDISKRTDTQYF.

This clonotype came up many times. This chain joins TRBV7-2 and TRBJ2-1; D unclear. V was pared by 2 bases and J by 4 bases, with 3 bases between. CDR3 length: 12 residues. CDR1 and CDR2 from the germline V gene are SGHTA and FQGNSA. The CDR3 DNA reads TGTGCCAGCAGCTTAAGGTACAATGAGCAGTTCTTC. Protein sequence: CASSLRYNEQFF. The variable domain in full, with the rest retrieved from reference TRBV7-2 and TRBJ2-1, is GAGVSQSPSNKVTEKGKDVELRCDPISGHTALYWYRQSLGQGLEFLIYFQGNSAPDKSGLPSDRFSAERTGGSVSTLTIQRTQQEDSAVYLCASSLRYNEQFFGPGTRLTVL.

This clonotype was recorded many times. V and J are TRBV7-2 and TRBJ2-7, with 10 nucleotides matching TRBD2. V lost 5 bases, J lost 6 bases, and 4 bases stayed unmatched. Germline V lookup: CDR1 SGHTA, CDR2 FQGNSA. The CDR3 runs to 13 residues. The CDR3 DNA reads TGTGCCAGCAGCAGCACTAGCGGGGTCGAGCAGTACGTC. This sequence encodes CASSSTSGVEQYV.

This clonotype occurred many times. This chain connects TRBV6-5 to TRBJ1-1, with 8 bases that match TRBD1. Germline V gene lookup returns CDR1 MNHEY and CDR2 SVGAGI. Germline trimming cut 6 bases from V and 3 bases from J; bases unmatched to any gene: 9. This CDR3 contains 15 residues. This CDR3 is CASSWRTGGHTEAFF. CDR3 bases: TGTGCCAGCAGCTGGCGAACAGGGGGGCACACTGAAGCTTTCTTT.

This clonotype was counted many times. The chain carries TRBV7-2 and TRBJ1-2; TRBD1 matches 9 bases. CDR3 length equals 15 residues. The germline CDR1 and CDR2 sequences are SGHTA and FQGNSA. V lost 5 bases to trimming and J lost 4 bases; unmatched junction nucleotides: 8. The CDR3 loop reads CASSPRQGEPYGYTF. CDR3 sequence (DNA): TGTGCCAGCAGCCCTCGACAGGGGGAGCCCTATGGCTACACCTTC.

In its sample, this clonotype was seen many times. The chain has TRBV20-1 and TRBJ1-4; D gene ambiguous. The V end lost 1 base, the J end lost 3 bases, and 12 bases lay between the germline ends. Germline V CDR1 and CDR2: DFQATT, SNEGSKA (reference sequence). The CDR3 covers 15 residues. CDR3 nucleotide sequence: TGCAGTGCTAGAGGACGAAGGAGTGCTAATGAAAAACTGTTTTTT. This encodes CSARGRRSANEKLFF.

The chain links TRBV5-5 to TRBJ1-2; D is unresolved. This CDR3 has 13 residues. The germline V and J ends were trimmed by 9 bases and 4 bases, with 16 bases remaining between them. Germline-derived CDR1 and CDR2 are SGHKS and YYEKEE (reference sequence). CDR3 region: CAIGLGPLYGYTF. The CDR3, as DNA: TGTGCCATCGGCCTTGGACCGCTCTATGGCTACACCTTC.

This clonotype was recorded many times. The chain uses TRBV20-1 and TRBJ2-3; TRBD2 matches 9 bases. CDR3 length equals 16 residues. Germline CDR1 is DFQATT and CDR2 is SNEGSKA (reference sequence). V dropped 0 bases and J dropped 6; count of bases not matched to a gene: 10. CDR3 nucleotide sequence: TGCAGTGCTAGAGATAACCCTAGCGGGGACACGGATACGCAGTATTTT. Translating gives CSARDNPSGDTDTQYF.

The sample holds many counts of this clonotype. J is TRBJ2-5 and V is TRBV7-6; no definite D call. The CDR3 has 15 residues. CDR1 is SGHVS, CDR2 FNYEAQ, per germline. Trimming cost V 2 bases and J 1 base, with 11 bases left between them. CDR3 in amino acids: CASSLFSPPQETQYF. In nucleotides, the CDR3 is TGTGCCAGCAGCTTATTTTCCCCCCCCCAAGAGACCCAGTACTTC.

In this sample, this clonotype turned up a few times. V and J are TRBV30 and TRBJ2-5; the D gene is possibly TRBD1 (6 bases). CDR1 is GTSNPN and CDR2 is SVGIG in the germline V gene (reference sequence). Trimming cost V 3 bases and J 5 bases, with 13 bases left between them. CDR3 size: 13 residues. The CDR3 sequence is CAWSVQGPETQYF. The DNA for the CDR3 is TGTGCCTGGAGCGTACAGGGCCCGGAGACCCAGTACTTC.

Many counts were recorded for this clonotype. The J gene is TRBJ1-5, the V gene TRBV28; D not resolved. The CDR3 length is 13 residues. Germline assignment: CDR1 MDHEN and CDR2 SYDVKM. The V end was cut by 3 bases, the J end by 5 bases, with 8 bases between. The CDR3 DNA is TGTGCCAGCAGTTTGACGGTTCATCAGCCCCAGCATTTT. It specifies CASSLTVHQPQHF.

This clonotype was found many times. CDR3 DNA sequence: TGTGCCAGCAGCTTAGTAGGCGGGGGGATGACCTACGAGCAGTACTTC. Amino acid sequence: CASSLVGGGMTYEQYF. V usage is TRBV7-2 and J usage is TRBJ2-7; 8 nucleotides agree with TRBD2. V shed 1 base and J 2 bases; nucleotides not matched to a gene: 7. The CDR3 totals 16 residues. CDR1 is SGHTA, CDR2 FQGNSA, per germline.